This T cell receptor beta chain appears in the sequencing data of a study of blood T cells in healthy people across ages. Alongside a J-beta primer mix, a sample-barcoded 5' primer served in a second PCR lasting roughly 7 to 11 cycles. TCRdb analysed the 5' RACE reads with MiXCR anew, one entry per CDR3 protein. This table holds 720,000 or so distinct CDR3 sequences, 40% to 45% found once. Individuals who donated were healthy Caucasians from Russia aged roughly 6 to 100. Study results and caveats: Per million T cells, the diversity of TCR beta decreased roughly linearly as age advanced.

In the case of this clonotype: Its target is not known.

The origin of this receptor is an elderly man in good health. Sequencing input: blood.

CDR3 residues: CASSKGDGEIYEQYF. Here the CDR3 DNA reads TGTGCCAGCAGCAAAGGGGACGGGGAAATCTACGAGCAGTACTTC. V usage is TRBV21-1 and J usage is TRBJ2-5; TRBD1, the table's D call, lacks a check against the DNA. The J call is doubtful: the DNA matches TRBJ2-7 better. TRBV21-1 is listed as a pseudogene. The CDR3 runs 15 residues.